The clone carrying this TCR beta chain was detected only a few times. This entry is derived from a study of early T cells in non-severe SARS-CoV-2 infection. Using its own MiXCR run on the 5' RACE reads, TCRdb lists one record per CDR3 protein. Of tens of thousands of distinct CDR3 sequences listed, about a tenth are singletons. Trimming took 2 bases from V and 0 from J, leaving 11 bases between them. This CDR3 has 15 amino acids. In germline, CDR1 is SGDLS, CDR2 YYNGEE. The clonotype comes from an adult who was a healthcare worker with PCR-confirmed SARS-CoV-2 infection or an uninfected control (not recorded which). The gene calls are TRBV9 and TRBJ1-2; no clear D. Specimen: whole blood, collected at baseline. The CDR3 DNA reads as TGTGCCAGCAGCGTTTATGGAGATCCTAACTATGGCTACACCTTC. Translating gives CASSVYGDPNYGYTF.